These 17 T cell receptor beta chains were sequenced from one sample in a study of blood T cell repertoires in COVID-19. Clones were read by immunoSEQ multiplex PCR, and TCRdb kept only the in-frame ones, dropping some. The sample has approximately 270,000 clones; around 89% are singletons. Sequenced material: peripheral blood. These receptors were collected from a man aged 30 to 45 with acute or convalescent COVID-19.

The CDR3, as DNA: TGTGCCAGCAGTCGGGGACAGGTTAAAGCACCCCTCCACTTT. Residues: CASSRGQVKAPLHF. The chain links TRBV6-5 to TRBJ1-6, with 8 bases lining up with TRBD1. The CDR3 runs to 14 residues. The V and J ends lost 5 bases and 11 bases, in that order; junction bases with no gene match: 8. The V gene's germline CDR1 is MNHEY and CDR2 SVGAGI.

This clone has just one count. The V gene is TRBV2, the J gene TRBJ1-5; D remains ambiguous. The CDR3 consists of 15 residues. The ends were cut back, 2 bases at V and 4 bases at J, with 12 bases in the middle. CDR1 and CDR2 from the germline V gene are SNHLY and FYNNEI. The CDR3 region is CASSETETPNQPQHF. CDR3 coding DNA: TGTGCCAGCAGTGAAACTGAGACTCCGAATCAGCCCCAGCATTTT. Combining the CDR3 with reference TRBV2 and TRBJ1-5 gives the whole variable domain EPEVTQTPSHQVTQMGQEVILRCVPISNHLYFYWYRQILGQKVEFLVSFYNNEISEKSEIFDDQFSVERPDGSNFTLKIRSTKLEDSAMYFCASSETETPNQPQHFGDGTRLSIL.

V usage is TRBV4-2 and J usage is TRBJ1-4; no clear D. Looked up from germline, CDR1 is LGHNA and CDR2 is YNFKEQ. CDR3 length: 15 residues. V gave up 0 bases and J gave up 8 bases, with 13 bases separating them. In DNA form, the CDR3 reads TGTGCCAGCAGCCAAGAGACGGAACGGGGAGAAAAACTGTTTTTT. Translated: CASSQETERGEKLFF.

The chain carries TRBV4-2 and TRBJ2-1, with 8 bases aligning to TRBD2. Losses at the gene ends were 1 base for V and 8 bases for J; bases not matched to a gene: 10. Germline CDR1 is LGHNA and CDR2 is YNFKEQ. CDR3 length: 16 residues. In nucleotides, the CDR3 is TGTGCCAGCAGCCAAGGTGGCAGCGGGGGTACCTATGAGCAGTTCTTC. Translated: CASSQGGSGGTYEQFF.

The V call is TRBV4-2, the J call TRBJ2-2, with TRBD2 identical over 7 bases. Trimming took 2 bases from V and 4 from J; bases not matched to a gene: 4. Germline CDR1 reads LGHNA; CDR2 reads YNFKEQ. CDR3 length: 15 amino acids. The CDR3 protein is CASSQSPGGTGELFF. CDR3 nucleotide sequence: TGTGCCAGCAGCCAATCCCCGGGGGGCACCGGGGAGCTGTTTTTT.

The chain recombines TRBV14 with TRBJ1-1; 7 bases agree with TRBD1. The CDR3 spans 15 residues. V shed 4 bases, J shed 0 bases, and the junction held 5 bases outside the gene matches. From germline, CDR1 is SGHDN and CDR2 FVKESK. The chain's CDR3 is CASSPTGSMNTEAFF. The CDR3 DNA follows: TGTGCCAGCAGCCCGACAGGGAGCATGAACACTGAAGCTTTCTTT.

This chain links TRBV3-1 (or the pseudogene TRBV3-2) with TRBJ1-1, with 11 nucleotides matching TRBD1. The CDR3 covers 16 residues. The V gene's germline CDR1 is LGHDT and CDR2 YNNKEL (reference sequence). V dropped 2 bases and J dropped 5; count of bases not matched to a gene: 7. The CDR3, as DNA: TGTGCCAGCAGCCAATTGGACAGGGGGCTGAGTACTGAAGCTTTCTTT. Amino acids: CASSQLDRGLSTEAFF.

The CDR3 DNA reads as TGTGCCAGCAGCCACGTCCATGGCTACACCTTC. It codes for CASSHVHGYTF. The chain links TRBV3-1 (or the pseudogene TRBV3-2) to TRBJ1-2; D gene unclear. This CDR3 contains 11 residues. Germline values: CDR1 LGHDT, CDR2 YNNKEL (reference sequence). Trimming took off 3 bases at V and 6 bases at J, with 5 bases between the two ends.

DNA of the CDR3: TGTGCCAGCAGCCCCAACATGGGAGACACCATATATTTT. Its protein product is CASSPNMGDTIYF. The chain combines TRBV11-2 with TRBJ1-3; D is unclear. Trimming took 5 bases from V and 8 from J, leaving 13 bases between them. The CDR3 is 13 amino acids. CDR1 SGHAT and CDR2 FQNNGV come from the germline V gene.

The V call is TRBV7-9, the J call TRBJ2-1, with D possibly matching TRBD2 (6 bases). CDR3 size: 17 residues. V was pared by 3 bases and J by 6 bases, with 21 bases between. The germline V gene encodes CDR1 SEHNR and CDR2 FQNEAQ (reference sequence). This CDR3 is CASSLHRLGGVGNEQFF. CDR3 bases: TGTGCCAGCAGCTTGCACCGACTAGGCGGGGTCGGCAATGAGCAGTTCTTC.

This chain connects TRBV5-1 to TRBJ2-7; 7 nucleotides line up with TRBD2. V lost 3 bases and J lost 11; bases outside the gene matches: 26. The CDR3 is 18 residues long. Germline loops: CDR1 SGHRS, CDR2 YFSETQ. The CDR3 protein is CASSSRIGTNKGTVREYF. The CDR3 region has the DNA TGCGCCAGCAGCTCCCGGATAGGGACTAACAAGGGGACGGTTCGGGAGTACTTC.

This chain links TRBV9 with TRBJ2-3; D may be TRBD1 (6 bases). The CDR3 is made up of 12 amino acids. The germline CDR1 and CDR2 sequences are SGDLS and YYNGEE. V was cut by 7 bases and J by 5 bases, with 11 bases left in between. The CDR3 sequence: CASGEGGDTQYF. In DNA form, the CDR3 reads TGTGCCAGCGGGGAAGGGGGAGATACGCAGTATTTT.

The chain joins TRBV6-5 to TRBJ1-2; 8 nucleotides align to TRBD1. V dropped 6 bases and J dropped 8; count of bases not matched to a gene: 8. The CDR3 extends over 13 amino acids. Looked up from germline, CDR1 is MNHEY and CDR2 is SVGAGI. The chain's CDR3 is CASRFGQGRGYTF. The DNA of the CDR3 is TGTGCCAGCAGATTCGGACAGGGCCGGGGCTACACCTTC.

This clone was recorded once. The chain combines TRBV6-6 with TRBJ2-5, with a possible D match to TRBD2 (7 bases). Trimming pared 8 bases from V and 7 bases from J, leaving 23 bases between. CDR3 size: 15 residues. Germline CDR1 MNHNY, CDR2 SVGAGI (reference sequence). Here the CDR3 DNA reads TGTGCCAGCTGTGGTGGGGGGGACTGGGGGCGGACCCAGTACTTC. It yields the protein CASCGGGDWGRTQYF.

The genes are TRBV18 and TRBJ2-3; 7 bases fit TRBD2. From germline, CDR1 is KGHSH and CDR2 LQKENI. V was clipped by 1 base and J by 5 bases; unmatched bases: 6. The CDR3 is 15 residues long. The CDR3 nucleotides read TGTGCCAGCTCACCACGGGAGGGAAATGGAGATACGCAGTATTTT. It translates to CASSPREGNGDTQYF.

J is TRBJ1-5 and V is TRBV10-2; TRBD1 agrees at 9 bases. Germline loops: CDR1 WSHSY, CDR2 SAAADI. V lost 6 bases, J lost 7 bases, and 4 bases stayed unmatched. This CDR3 is built from 13 residues. The CDR3 sequence: CASSIQGAQPQHF. In DNA form, the CDR3 reads TGCGCCAGCAGCATACAGGGGGCCCAGCCCCAGCATTTT.

A remark on this clone: Other DNA sequences of this sample code for an identical CDR3. This chain connects TRBV5-5 to TRBJ1-1; the match to TRBD1 covers 7 bases. Germline V gives CDR1 SGHKS, CDR2 YYEKEE (reference sequence). The CDR3 length is 15 residues. V lost 4 bases and J lost 2; bases outside the gene matches: 8. The CDR3 sequence is CASSHRGQTNTEAFF. The DNA for the CDR3 is TGTGCCAGCAGCCATCGGGGACAGACTAACACTGAAGCTTTCTTT.